This T cell receptor beta chain was sequenced during a study of identical twins. Study results and limitations: Alpha sequences out of frame and shared by twins had excess low generation probability. Out-of-frame beta chain sequences displayed weaker excess sharing between twins. Zero-insertion findings could be partly confounded by invariant cells (MAIT and iNKT cells).

With regard to this clonotype: The antigen is undetermined.

Trimming took 0 bases from V and 0 from J; bases not matched to a gene: 5. The CDR3 consists of 15 residues. The V gene's germline CDR1 is DFQATT and CDR2 SNEGSKA (reference sequence). Unique molecular identifiers were present on the cDNA, which also gained a universal primer site by template switching. TCRdb processed the 5' RACE reads anew with MiXCR; each CDR3 protein has one entry. The table shows some 900,000 distinct CDR3 sequences, with around 12% occurring only once. These data were also reused for a study on yellow fever vaccine responses in identical twins.

This TCR derives from a woman aged 18-30 years in good health. Sequences were obtained from PBMCs. The J gene is TRBJ2-7, the V gene TRBV20-1; 7 bases align to TRBD1. CDR3 nucleotides: TGCAGTGCTAGAGAGGGACAGACGAGCTCCTACGAGCAGTACTTC. Its protein is CSAREGQTSSYEQYF.